This T cell receptor beta chain originates from a study of regulatory T cells in long-lasting Graves disease (dated by TCRdb to the early 2020s). For the study in its entirety: To count as having persistent Graves' disease, a patient had to have received antithyroid drug treatment for over 5 years with TSH receptor autoantibodies remaining persistently positive. Patients with persistent Graves' disease were compared with patients with newly diagnosed Graves' disease using TCR sequencing and RNA sequencing of peripheral blood. On average, persistent Graves' disease patients in the clinical cohort had been on antithyroid drugs for about 10.3 years. A total of about 33 samples underwent TCR sequencing, from roughly 13 patients with persistent Graves' disease and 20 or so patients with newly diagnosed Graves' disease. The study was conducted in China and was registered as a clinical trial.

Findings and caveats that apply to the study as a whole: As a limitation, the authors acknowledged that the small sample size may reduce accuracy. Only peripheral blood was studied, because thyroid tissue, the primary lesion, was inaccessible. More public clonotypes were shared among persistent patients (fewer than 3,000) than among newly diagnosed patients (more than 950). Sequencing and analysis were restricted to the TCR beta chain. TRBV28, TRBJ1-2 and TRBJ2-5 were preferentially used in persistent disease, while TRBV20-1 and TRBJ2-1 were favored in newly diagnosed disease. Lower TCR Shannon entropy and fewer highly expanded clones were observed in persistent Graves' disease patients than in newly diagnosed patients, which suggested clonal expansion.

Relative to germline, V is 1 base shorter and J is 4 bases shorter, with 10 bases between their ends. Counted from cysteine to phenylalanine, this CDR3 has 14 amino acids. The DNA shown is the 42-base CDR3, in frame from base 1. For CDR1 and CDR2, the germline V gene lists LGHNA and YSLEER. The sample's time point label, decoded: persistent/refractory GD, antithyroid drugs over 5 years with positive TRAb. For both TCR sequencing and RNA sequencing, RNA was extracted from PBMCs using TRIzol. Graves' disease was diagnosed according to American Thyroid Association guidelines. Patients for the study were recruited at an endocrinology department in Xi'an, China. From each patient, 7.5 to 9.5 milliliters of peripheral blood was collected into an EDTA anticoagulant tube. PBMCs were isolated by Ficoll Paque Plus density gradient separation without further T cell sorting. RNA quality was checked with an Agilent 2100 Bioanalyzer and agarose gel, and concentration with a NanoDrop 2000.

The library was produced with multiplex PCR. The data were produced on an Illumina HiSeq 4000. TCR beta libraries were built with iRepertoire HTBI primers and Arm-PCR amplification of CDR3 regions. Before sequencing, the PCR products went through gel purification. In the paper's pipeline: Gene usage analysis of CDR3 amino acid clonotypes used the 62 TRBV and approximately 13 TRBJ segments found across samples. Filtered high-quality paired reads were merged into contigs using COPE and FqMerger. BLAST was used to align contigs to the IMGT TRBV, TRBD and TRBJ reference genes, and CDR3 was defined following IMGT. Highly expanded clones were defined as clonotypes with a frequency above 0.1%. Shannon entropy served as the measure of repertoire diversity, while the Gini coefficient captured V-J evenness. A clonotype found in more than one individual was treated as public. TCRdb trimmed the raw reads at Q25, called clones with MiXCR and kept productive beta chains. Merged by CDR3 protein, the rows form single entries marked with the most common genes and DNA. The V and J calls come from TCRdb's annotation, not from the publication. The sample table contains 450,000 or so distinct CDR3 sequences; only one count was recorded for roughly 22% of them. The ten top clones hold 13% of the sample.

A remark on this clonotype: The antigen it recognizes is unknown. The sample holds no much larger clone one base away, and base qualities are not on file.

This chain joins TRBV4-3 to TRBJ1-2, with no reliable assignment of the D segment. The specimen was peripheral blood mononuclear cells (PBMCs), collected when the disease was refractory, from a patient treated with antithyroid drugs. This receptor was taken from a female donor with Graves disease. CDR3 sequence: CASSQGPAFYGYTF. The bases read TGCGCCAGCAGCCAAGGACCAGCCTTCTATGGCTACACCTTC.